These T cell receptor beta chains were read from a single sample in a study of metastatic and nonmetastatic thyroid tumors. MiXCR re-clonotyped the PCR reads for TCRdb. Among nearly 5,000 clones listed, around 28% were seen once. The sequenced sample consisted of adjacent normal tissue. The origin of the receptors is a female donor with papillary thyroid cancer or a benign thyroid nodule (not recorded which). Some clones in this sample may be carry-over from other donors' samples. Both conserved end residues are part of each CDR3. A D gene is named only where the DNA matches it firmly. Expanded clones get a size class; other rows say once, few or many, or leave the size out.

clone_size d_call j_call v_call cdr3_aa cdr3_nt
few TRBD1 TRBJ2-1 TRBV6-1 CASSPWTGEFWQFF TGTGCCAGCAGTCCCTGGACAGGGGAGTTTTGGCAGTTCTTC
. . TRBJ2-7 TRBV4-1 CASSQQGSYEQYF TGCGCCAGCAGCCAGCAGGGATCCTACGAGCAGTACTTC
. TRBD1 TRBJ1-2 TRBV11-2 CASSLWTGGAEYGYTF TGTGCCAGCAGCTTATGGACAGGGGGCGCTGAGTATGGCTACACCTTC
. . TRBJ2-1 TRBV12-3/TRBV12-4 CASSTGTEYNEQFF TGTGCCAGCAGTACCGGGACGGAGTACAATGAGCAGTTCTTC
. . TRBJ2-5 TRBV28 CASSPLWQTQYF TGTGCCAGCAGCCCTCTATGGCAGACCCAGTACTTC
few TRBD1 TRBJ2-5 TRBV6-5 CASSYSRGLETQYF TGTGCCAGCAGTTATAGTAGGGGGCTGGAGACCCAGTACTTC
medium-sized . TRBJ2-1 TRBV11-3 CASSRDTNEQFF TGTGCCAGCAGCAGGGACACCAATGAGCAGTTCTTC
few . TRBJ1-5 TRBV28 CASSPGSVLPQHF TGTGCCAGCAGTCCGGGTAGTGTGCTGCCCCAGCATTTT
. TRBD2 TRBJ2-1 TRBV5-1 CASSPSTDSSGHYNEQFF TGCGCCAGCAGCCCATCGACAGATTCTAGCGGTCATTACAATGAGCAGTTCTTC
. . TRBJ2-7 TRBV20-1 CSARVGARPTMDF TGCAGTGCTAGGGTAGGGGCTCGCCCCACCATGGACTTC
. . TRBJ1-1 TRBV20-1 CSARDHQVVLFEAFF TGCAGTGCTAGAGATCATCAGGTGGTTTTATTTGAAGCTTTCTTT
. . TRBJ2-7 TRBV10-1 CASSESMRGEQYF TGCGCCAGCAGTGAGTCTATGCGCGGCGAGCAGTACTTC
medium-sized . TRBJ1-5 TRBV30 CAWSVGGPHQPQHF TGTGCCTGGAGTGTAGGGGGACCCCATCAGCCCCAGCATTTT
. . TRBJ1-6 TRBV28 CASSSTSQGFNNSPLHF TGTGCCAGCAGTTCCACCAGTCAGGGTTTCAATAATTCACCCCTCCACTTT
. . TRBJ2-1 TRBV27 CASSRVQGLNEQFF TGTGCCAGCAGTCGTGTACAGGGTTTGAATGAGCAGTTCTTC
. . TRBJ2-1 TRBV5-1 CASSLGDPLAQEQFF TGCGCCAGCAGCTTGGGTGACCCGCTAGCGCAAGAGCAGTTCTTC
medium-sized . TRBJ2-2 TRBV2 CASTTNRDTGELFF TGTGCCAGCACCACGAACAGGGACACCGGGGAGCTGTTTTTT
medium-sized TRBD2 TRBJ2-7 TRBV28 CASSFPKRTSGVAARYEQYF TGTGCCAGCAGTTTTCCTAAAAGGACTAGCGGGGTCGCGGCGCGCTACGAGCAGTACTTC
medium-sized TRBD1 TRBJ1-2 TRBV2 CASSESGQGSGYTF TGTGCCAGCAGTGAATCGGGACAGGGTTCTGGCTACACCTTC
few . TRBJ1-6 TRBV5-1 CASSLAGGDASPLHF TGCGCCAGCAGCTTGGCCGGAGGGGACGCTTCACCCCTCCACTTT
medium-sized TRBD1 TRBJ2-1 TRBV6-1 CASRTGSSYNEQFF TGTGCCAGCAGGACAGGGAGCTCCTACAATGAGCAGTTCTTC
. . TRBJ2-1 TRBV12-3/TRBV12-4 CASSLGLRNEQFF TGTGCCAGCTCCCTCGGACTGCGCAATGAGCAGTTCTTC
. . TRBJ2-3 TRBV11-1 CASSLQGTDTQYF TGTGCCAGCAGCTTACAGGGTACAGATACGCAGTATTTT
. . TRBJ2-1 TRBV20-1 CSALSTSHLNEQFF TGCAGTGCTCTTTCGACTAGTCACCTAAATGAGCAGTTCTTC
. . TRBJ2-7 TRBV20-1 CSARDFHEVDYEQYF TGCAGTGCTAGAGATTTCCACGAAGTGGATTACGAGCAGTACTTC
large . TRBJ1-2 TRBV12-3/TRBV12-4 CASRKNYGYTF TGTGCCAGCAGGAAAAACTATGGCTACACCTTC
medium-sized . TRBJ1-4 TRBV6-1 CASSPGYATNEKLFF TGTGCCAGCAGCCCAGGGTATGCAACTAATGAAAAACTGTTTTTT
few . TRBJ2-3 TRBV6-1 CASSDQSTDTQYF TGTGCCAGCAGTGACCAAAGCACAGATACGCAGTATTTT
. . TRBJ2-1 TRBV7-2 CASSQRVEQFF TGTGCCAGCAGCCAGAGGGTTGAGCAGTTCTTC
. . TRBJ2-7 TRBV20-1 CSAGRDRREQYF TGCAGTGCTGGGAGAGACAGGCGCGAGCAGTACTTC
large TRBD1 TRBJ2-7 TRBV6-1 CASSRTGLYEQYF TGTGCCAGCAGCCGGACAGGGCTTTACGAGCAGTACTTC
many . TRBJ1-2 TRBV3-1 CASSQDKAGPRYGYTF TGTGCCAGCAGCCAAGATAAGGCAGGCCCTCGCTATGGCTACACCTTC
many TRBD2 TRBJ2-7 TRBV27 CASAEREGTYEQYF TGTGCCAGCGCTGAGCGGGAGGGCACCTACGAGCAGTACTTC
few . TRBJ2-7 TRBV6-1 CASSERGAFPWEQYF TGTGCCAGCAGTGAACGGGGAGCTTTCCCTTGGGAGCAGTACTTC
few . TRBJ1-1 TRBV28 CASTPRAGVTEAFF TGTGCCAGCACCCCCCGGGCAGGGGTAACTGAAGCTTTCTTT
few TRBD1 TRBJ1-2 TRBV7-2 CASSPTDRGESNTF TGTGCCAGCAGCCCGACAGACAGGGGAGAGAGTAACACCTTC
many . TRBJ2-3 TRBV20-1 CSARGGRVGNTQYF TGCAGTGCTAGAGGAGGCAGGGTAGGAAATACGCAGTATTTT
. . TRBJ2-3 TRBV7-3 CASSLTSGESDTQYF TGTGCCAGCAGCTTAACCTCGGGAGAGTCAGATACGCAGTATTTT
. TRBD1 TRBJ1-1 TRBV6-1 CASSDLLAGGTEAFF TGTGCCAGCAGTGATCTTCTGGCAGGGGGCACTGAAGCTTTCTTT
. TRBD1 TRBJ1-5 TRBV28 CASSRTGEANQPQHF TGTGCCAGCAGCCGAACAGGGGAGGCCAATCAGCCCCAGCATTTT
many TRBD1 TRBJ1-2 TRBV29-1 CSVEDSVQGDGYTF TGCAGCGTTGAAGATTCGGTACAGGGGGATGGCTACACCTTC